This T cell receptor beta chain is drawn from a study of T cell changes during pregnancy in multiple sclerosis. Sequencing was performed with immunoSEQ multiplex PCR; in TCRdb, only in-frame clones are kept and a portion is missing. The top ten hold approximately 1.4% of the sample, which has 65,000 to 75,000 clones, 90% to 95% seen once. Germline CDR1 is MNHEY and CDR2 is SVGAGI. The V segment lost 6 bases and the J segment 2 bases; nucleotides outside the gene matches: 8. This CDR3 spans 15 amino acids. This sequence joins TRBV6-5 and TRBJ2-5; 8 bases are a match to TRBD2. The sample was peripheral blood, taken in the second trimester of pregnancy. This receptor was identified in a female donor with multiple sclerosis, enrolled in a pregnancy study. CDR3 DNA: TGTGCCAGCAGCGGGGCTAGCGGGCCACAAGAGACCCAGTACTTC. Protein: CASSGASGPQETQYF.